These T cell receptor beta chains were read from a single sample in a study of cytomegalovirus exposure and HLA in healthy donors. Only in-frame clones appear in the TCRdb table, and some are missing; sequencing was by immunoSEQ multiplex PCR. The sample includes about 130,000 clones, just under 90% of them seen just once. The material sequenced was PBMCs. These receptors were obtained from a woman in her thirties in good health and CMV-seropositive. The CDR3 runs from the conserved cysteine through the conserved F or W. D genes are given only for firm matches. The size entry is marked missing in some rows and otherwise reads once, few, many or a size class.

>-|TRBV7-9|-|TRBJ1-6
CASSPSSYNSPLHF
TGTGCCAGCAGCCCGAGCTCCTATAATTCACCCCTCCACTTT
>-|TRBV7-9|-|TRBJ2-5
CASRTGEETQYF
TGTGCCAGCAGGACGGGGGAAGAGACCCAGTACTTC
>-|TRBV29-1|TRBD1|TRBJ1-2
CSVERAGQGFYGYTF
TGCAGCGTTGAGAGGGCGGGACAGGGGTTCTATGGCTACACCTTC
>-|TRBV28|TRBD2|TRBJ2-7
CASSLSGVTGEQYF
TGTGCCAGCAGTTTAAGCGGGGTAACGGGGGAGCAGTACTTC
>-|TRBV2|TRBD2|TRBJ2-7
CASSEGIAGKPYF
TGTGCCAGCAGTGAAGGAATAGCGGGGAAACCGTACTTC
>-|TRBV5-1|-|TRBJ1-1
CASSFSGDTEAFF
TGCGCCAGCAGCTTCTCAGGGGACACTGAAGCTTTCTTT
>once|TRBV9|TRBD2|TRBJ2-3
CASSVSGDRDTQYF
TGTGCCAGCAGCGTAAGCGGGGACCGAGATACGCAGTATTTT
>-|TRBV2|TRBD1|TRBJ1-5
CASRGTGGGNQPQHF
TGTGCCAGCAGGGGAACAGGGGGGGGCAATCAGCCCCAGCATTTT
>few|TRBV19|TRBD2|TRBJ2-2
CASRRRELDTGELFF
TGTGCCAGTAGAAGGCGGGAGTTGGACACCGGGGAGCTGTTTTTT
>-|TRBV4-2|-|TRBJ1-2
CASSQGSGEKPYVNYGYTF
TGTGCCAGCAGCCAAGGTTCCGGGGAAAAACCTTACGTGAACTATGGCTACACCTTC
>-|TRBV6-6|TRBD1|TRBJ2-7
CASSYPGQGVYEQYF
TGTGCCAGCAGTTACCCTGGACAGGGGGTCTACGAGCAGTACTTC
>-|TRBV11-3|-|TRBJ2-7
CASSPTGSYEQYF
TGTGCCAGCAGCCCTACAGGCTCCTACGAGCAGTACTTC
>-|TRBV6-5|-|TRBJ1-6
CASSPARLANSPLHF
TGTGCCAGCAGCCCCGCGAGACTGGCGAATTCACCCCTCCACTTT
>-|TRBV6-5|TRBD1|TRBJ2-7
CASSYRDRALQYF
TGTGCCAGCAGTTACCGTGACAGGGCCTTGCAGTACTTC
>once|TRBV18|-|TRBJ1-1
CASSPPWAGVDTEAFF
TGTGCCAGCTCACCACCGTGGGCGGGGGTGGACACTGAAGCTTTCTTT
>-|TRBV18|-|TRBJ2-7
CASSPPGHPYEQYF
TGTGCCAGCTCACCACCGGGACACCCCTACGAGCAGTACTTC
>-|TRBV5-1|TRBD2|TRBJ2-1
CASSLEGGRAGDEQFF
TGCGCCAGCAGCTTGGAGGGCGGGAGGGCCGGGGATGAGCAGTTCTTC
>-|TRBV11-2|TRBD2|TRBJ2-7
CASSLSLQASGRSYEQYF
TGTGCCAGCAGCTTAAGTCTACAGGCTAGCGGGAGGTCCTACGAGCAGTACTTC
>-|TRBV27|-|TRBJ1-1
CASSLTAMYTEAFF
TGTGCCAGCAGTTTGACAGCTATGTACACTGAAGCTTTCTTT
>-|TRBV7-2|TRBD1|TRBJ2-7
CASSPGQGMREQYF
TGTGCCAGCAGCCCAGGACAGGGAATGCGGGAGCAGTACTTC
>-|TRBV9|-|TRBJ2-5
CASSVTGQQETQYF
TGTGCCAGCAGCGTCACAGGGCAACAAGAGACCCAGTACTTC
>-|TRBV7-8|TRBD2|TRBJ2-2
CASSRLIRGLAGGGELFF
TGTGCCAGCAGCCGCTTGATCCGTGGACTAGCGGGTGGCGGGGAGCTGTTTTTT
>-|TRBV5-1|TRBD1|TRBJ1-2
CASSLEAGQDYGYTF
TGCGCCAGCAGCTTGGAAGCGGGACAGGACTATGGCTACACCTTC
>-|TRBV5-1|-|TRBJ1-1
CASSGRGNTEAFF
TGCGCCAGCAGCGGGAGGGGGAACACTGAAGCTTTCTTT
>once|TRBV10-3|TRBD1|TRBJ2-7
CAIRGDRGGYEQYF
TGTGCCATCAGGGGAGACAGGGGCGGCTACGAGCAGTACTTC